This TCR beta chain emerged from a study of blood T cell repertoires in COVID-19. Whole-study context: The United States, Italy and Spain provided the acute and convalescent COVID-19 samples.

Participants' reported clinical history set cohort assignment. Within 2 weeks of study entry, exposed participants had contacted a PCR-confirmed or clinician-diagnosed COVID-19 case. The data were produced by immunoSEQ multiplex PCR, yet TCRdb's version contains in-frame clones alone and is incomplete. The sample shows 130,000 to 150,000 clones, 84% of them seen only once. The CDR3 runs to 15 residues. Germline CDR1 and CDR2: MNHEY and SVGAGI. The V and J ends lost 7 bases and 0 bases respectively, with 15 bases between them. The clonotype comes from a woman between 45 and 60 years old who had been exposed to COVID-19. Sequencing used PBMCs or T cells enriched from blood (not recorded which). The V call is TRBV6-5, the J call TRBJ1-1; the D gene is possibly TRBD1 (5 bases). The CDR3 DNA follows: TGTGCCAGCACCTCATCGGGGGGAATGAACACTGAAGCTTTCTTT. This translates into CASTSSGGMNTEAFF.